This passage covers 11 T cell receptor beta chains from one sample sequenced in a study of T cell responses to AZD1222 COVID-19 vaccine. The protocol was immunoSEQ multiplex PCR, while the TCRdb copy is restricted to in-frame clones and leaves out a portion. The table lists 150,000 to 200,000 clones, almost 90% of them singletons. Sequences were derived from peripheral blood, sampled on day 0 of AZD1222 vaccination. The source of these receptors is an adult in good health.

This clone has more than one count but fewer than ten. CDR3 nucleotides: TGTGCCAGCAGCCGAGACATGGAGAATTCACCCCTCCACTTT. Protein: CASSRDMENSPLHF. This chain joins TRBV6-5 and TRBJ1-6; D call uncertain. Germline CDR1 MNHEY, CDR2 SVGAGI. V was pared by 6 bases and J by 7 bases, with 13 bases between. The CDR3 loop spans 14 amino acids.

The rearrangement links TRBV11-2 to TRBJ2-7, with D perhaps matching TRBD1 (5 bases). The CDR3 is 14 residues long. Germline CDR1 SGHAT, CDR2 FQNNGV. V was clipped by 2 bases and J by 2 bases, with 10 bases between them. The CDR3 region is CASSLSRETYEQYF. In DNA, the CDR3 is TGTGCCAGCAGCTTATCCAGGGAAACCTACGAGCAGTACTTC.

The chain combines TRBV7-9 with TRBJ2-1, with D possibly called TRBD1 or TRBD2 (5 bases each). The germline V gene has CDR1 SEHNR and CDR2 FQNEAQ (reference sequence). V gave up 4 bases and J gave up 0 bases, with 10 bases separating them. This CDR3 is 15 amino acids long. The CDR3 nucleotides are TGTGCCAGCAGCTGGGACCCGAGCTCCTACAATGAGCAGTTCTTC. Its protein product is CASSWDPSSYNEQFF. Supplemented by reference TRBV7-9 and TRBJ2-1, the full variable domain reads DTGVSQNPRHKITKRGQNVTFRCDPISEHNRLYWYRQTLGQGPEFLTYFQNEAQLEKSRLLSDRFSAERPKGSFSTLEIQRTEQGDSAMYLCASSWDPSSYNEQFFGPGTRLTVL.

The V call is TRBV24-1, the J call TRBJ2-1; no definite D call. The CDR3 is 12 amino acids. The V gene's germline CDR1 is KGHDR and CDR2 SFDVKD. The V and J ends lost 0 bases and 7 bases respectively, with 3 bases between them. The CDR3 sequence is CATSDLLNEQFF. The CDR3 nucleotides read TGTGCCACCAGTGATTTGCTGAATGAGCAGTTCTTC.

This sequence joins TRBV18 and TRBJ1-1; 10 bases are shared with TRBD1. J gave up 10 bases and V 6 bases, and 14 bases lay outside the gene matches. This CDR3 comprises 15 residues. Germline V lookup: CDR1 KGHSH, CDR2 LQKENI. CDR3 DNA: TGTGCCAGCTCTCGAGCCGCCCGAGGACAGGGGGGAGCTTTCTTT. Protein sequence: CASSRAARGQGGAFF.

The rearrangement uses TRBV28 and TRBJ1-1, with TRBD1 as a possible D gene (6 bases). V was trimmed by 5 bases and J by 5 bases, leaving 15 bases between them. The CDR3 length is 14 residues. Looked up from germline, CDR1 is MDHEN and CDR2 is SYDVKM. The CDR3 DNA is TGTGCCAGCAGTCTCCTTACAGGGAGGACTGAAGCTTTCTTT. Its protein product is CASSLLTGRTEAFF.

The V gene is TRBV6-6, the J gene TRBJ1-4; tentative D call: TRBD1 (5 bases). The germline V gene encodes CDR1 MNHNY and CDR2 SVGAGI (reference sequence). V was pared by 0 bases and J by 3 bases, with 11 bases between. The CDR3 loop spans 16 amino acids. The CDR3 here is CASSYSIARANEKLFF. CDR3 sequence (DNA): TGTGCCAGCAGTTACTCGATAGCCAGGGCTAATGAAAAACTGTTTTTT.

The rearrangement links TRBV21-1 to TRBJ2-6. TRBV21-1 is a pseudogene. The CDR3 is 16 residues long. The CDR3 DNA reads as TGTGCCAGCAGCAAAGTACGGGGCTACGGGGCCAACGTCCTGACTTTC. This encodes CASSKVRGYGANVLTF.

The chain carries TRBV20-1 and TRBJ1-1; D uncertain. The CDR3 runs 11 residues. Germline loops: CDR1 DFQATT, CDR2 SNEGSKA (reference sequence). Trimming removed 4 bases from V and 8 bases from J, with 11 bases in between. This CDR3 is CSAKLVQEAFF. DNA for the CDR3: TGCAGTGCTAAATTAGTGCAAGAAGCTTTCTTT.

The sample holds one count of this clone. V gene TRBV6-5 combines with J gene TRBJ2-5; perhaps TRBD2 as D (5 bases). In germline, CDR1 is MNHEY, CDR2 SVGAGI. There are 12 residues in the CDR3. V lost 7 bases and J lost 7, with 13 bases in between. The CDR3 sequence: CASNPGIGTQYF. The CDR3 DNA sequence: TGTGCCAGCAACCCCGGGATTGGGACCCAGTACTTC.

This clone has just a few counts. The chain links TRBV15 to TRBJ1-6; 7 bases map to TRBD1. The germline V gene encodes CDR1 LNHNV and CDR2 YYDKDF (reference sequence). The ends lost 3 bases at V and 0 bases at J; junction bases unmatched: 2. CDR3 size: 16 residues. The CDR3 coding sequence is TGTGCCACCAGCAGTACAGGGGTCTCCTATAATTCACCCCTCCACTTT. It is translated as CATSSTGVSYNSPLHF.